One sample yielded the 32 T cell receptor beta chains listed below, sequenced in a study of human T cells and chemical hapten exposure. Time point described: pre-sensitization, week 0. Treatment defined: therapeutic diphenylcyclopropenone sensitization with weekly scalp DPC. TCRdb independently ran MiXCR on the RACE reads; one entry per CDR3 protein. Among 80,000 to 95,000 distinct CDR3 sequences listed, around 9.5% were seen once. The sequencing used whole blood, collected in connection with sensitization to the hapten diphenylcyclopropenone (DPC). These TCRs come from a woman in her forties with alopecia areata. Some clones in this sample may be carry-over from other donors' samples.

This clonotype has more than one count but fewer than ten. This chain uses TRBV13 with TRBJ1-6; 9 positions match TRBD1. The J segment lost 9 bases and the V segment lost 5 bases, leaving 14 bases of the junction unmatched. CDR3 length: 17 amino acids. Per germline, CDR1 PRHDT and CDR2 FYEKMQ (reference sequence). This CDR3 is CASSERQGDAIGSPLHF. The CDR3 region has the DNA TGTGCCAGCAGCGAGAGACAGGGGGATGCTATAGGTTCACCCCTCCACTTT.

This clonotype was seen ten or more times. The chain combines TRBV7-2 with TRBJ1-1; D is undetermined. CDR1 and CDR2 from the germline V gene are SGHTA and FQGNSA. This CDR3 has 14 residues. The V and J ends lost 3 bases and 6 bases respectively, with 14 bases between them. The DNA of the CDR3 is TGTGCCAGCAGCTTTTACCAGATTCTAGCTGAAGCTTTCTTT. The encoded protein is CASSFYQILAEAFF.

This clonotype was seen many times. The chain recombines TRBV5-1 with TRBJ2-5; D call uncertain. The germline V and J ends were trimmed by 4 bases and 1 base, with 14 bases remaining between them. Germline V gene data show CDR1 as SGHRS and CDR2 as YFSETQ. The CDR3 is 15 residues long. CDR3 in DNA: TGCGCCAGCAGCGATCCTCGGCAGGCCCAAGAGACCCAGTACTTC. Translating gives CASSDPRQAQETQYF.

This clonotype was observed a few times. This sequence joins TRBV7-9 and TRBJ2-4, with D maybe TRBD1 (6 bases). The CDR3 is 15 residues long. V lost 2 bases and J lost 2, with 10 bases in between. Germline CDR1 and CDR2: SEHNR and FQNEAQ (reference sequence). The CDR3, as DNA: TGTGCCAGCAGCTTACCCCAGGGGTCCAAAAACATTCAGTACTTC. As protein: CASSLPQGSKNIQYF.

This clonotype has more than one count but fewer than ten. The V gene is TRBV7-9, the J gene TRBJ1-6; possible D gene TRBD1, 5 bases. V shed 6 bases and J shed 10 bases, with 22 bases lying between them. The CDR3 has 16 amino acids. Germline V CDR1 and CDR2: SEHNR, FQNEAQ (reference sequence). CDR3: CASSTDLRGVVSPLHF. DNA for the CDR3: TGTGCCAGCAGTACCGACCTGAGGGGTGTCGTCTCACCCCTCCACTTT.

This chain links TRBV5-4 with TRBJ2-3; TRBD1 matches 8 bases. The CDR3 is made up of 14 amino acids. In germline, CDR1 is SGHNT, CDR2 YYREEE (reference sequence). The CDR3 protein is CVILAQGAPDTQYF. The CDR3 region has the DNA TGTGTCATCCTTGCCCAGGGGGCCCCAGATACGCAGTATTTT. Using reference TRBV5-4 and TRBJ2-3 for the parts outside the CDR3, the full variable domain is ETGVTQSPTHLIKTRGQQVTLRCSSQSGHNTVSWYQQALGQGPQFIFQYYREEENGRGNFPPRFSGLQFPNYSSELNVNALELDDSALYLCVILAQGAPDTQYFGPGTRLTVL.

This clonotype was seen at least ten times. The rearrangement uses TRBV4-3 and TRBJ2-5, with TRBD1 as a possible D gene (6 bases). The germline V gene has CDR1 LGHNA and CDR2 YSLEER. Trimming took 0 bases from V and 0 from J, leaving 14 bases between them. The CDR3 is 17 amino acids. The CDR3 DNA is TGCGCCAGCAGCCAAGATTTGCCAGGGGCCAACCAAGAGACCCAGTACTTC. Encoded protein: CASSQDLPGANQETQYF.

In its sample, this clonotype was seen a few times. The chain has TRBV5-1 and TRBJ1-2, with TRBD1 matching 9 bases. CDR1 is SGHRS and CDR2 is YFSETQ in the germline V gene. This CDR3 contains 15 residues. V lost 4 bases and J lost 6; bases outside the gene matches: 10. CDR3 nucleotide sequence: TGCGCCAGCAGCCCACTGGACAGGGGAAACAATGGCTACACCTTC. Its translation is CASSPLDRGNNGYTF.

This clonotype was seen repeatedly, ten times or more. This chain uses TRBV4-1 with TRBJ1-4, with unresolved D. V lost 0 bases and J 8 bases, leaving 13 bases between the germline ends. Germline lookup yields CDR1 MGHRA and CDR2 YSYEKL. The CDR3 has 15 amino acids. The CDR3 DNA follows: TGCGCCAGCAGCCAAGAGAAGGGCACGGGGGAAAAACTGTTTTTT. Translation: CASSQEKGTGEKLFF.

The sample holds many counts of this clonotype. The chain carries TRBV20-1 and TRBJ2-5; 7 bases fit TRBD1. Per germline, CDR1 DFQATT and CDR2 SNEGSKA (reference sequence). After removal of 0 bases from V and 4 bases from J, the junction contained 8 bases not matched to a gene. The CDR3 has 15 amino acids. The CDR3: CSARDWGQSRETQYF. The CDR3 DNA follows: TGCAGTGCTAGAGATTGGGGACAGTCCCGAGAGACCCAGTACTTC.

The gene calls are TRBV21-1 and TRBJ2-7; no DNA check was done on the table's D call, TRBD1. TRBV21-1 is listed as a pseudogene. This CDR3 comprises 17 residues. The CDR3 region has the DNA TGTGCCAGCAGCAAGCCAACTTACAGGCCGAGCTCCTACGAGCAGTACTTC. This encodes CASSKPTYRPSSYEQYF.

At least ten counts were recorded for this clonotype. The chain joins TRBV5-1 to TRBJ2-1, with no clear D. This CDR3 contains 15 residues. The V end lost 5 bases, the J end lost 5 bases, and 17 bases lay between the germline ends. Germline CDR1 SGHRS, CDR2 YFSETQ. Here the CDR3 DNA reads TGCGCCAGCAGGAGGTCGAGGACCTGGGACAATGAGCAGTTCTTC. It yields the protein CASRRSRTWDNEQFF. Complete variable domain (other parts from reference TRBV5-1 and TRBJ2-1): KAGVTQTPRYLIKTRGQQVTLSCSPISGHRSVSWYQQTPGQGLQFLFEYFSETQRNKGNFPGRFSGRQFSNSRSEMNVSTLELGDSALYLCASRRSRTWDNEQFFGPGTRLTVL.

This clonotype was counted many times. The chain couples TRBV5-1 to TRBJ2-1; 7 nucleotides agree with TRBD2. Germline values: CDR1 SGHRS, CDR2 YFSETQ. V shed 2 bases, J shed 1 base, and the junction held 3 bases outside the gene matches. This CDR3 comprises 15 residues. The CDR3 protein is CASSFTGGSYNEQFF. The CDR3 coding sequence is TGCGCCAGCAGCTTTACGGGGGGATCCTACAATGAGCAGTTCTTC.

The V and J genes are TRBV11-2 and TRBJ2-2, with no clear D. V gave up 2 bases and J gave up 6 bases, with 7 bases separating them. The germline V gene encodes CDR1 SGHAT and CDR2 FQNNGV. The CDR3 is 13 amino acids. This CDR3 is CASSLSRSGELFF. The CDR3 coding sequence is TGTGCCAGCAGCTTATCCCGGTCCGGGGAGCTGTTTTTT.

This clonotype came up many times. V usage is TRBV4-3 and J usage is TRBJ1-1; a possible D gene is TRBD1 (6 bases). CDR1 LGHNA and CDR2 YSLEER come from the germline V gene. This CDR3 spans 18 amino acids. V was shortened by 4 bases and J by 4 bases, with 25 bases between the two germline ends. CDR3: CASSLQGWGRGFGTEAFF. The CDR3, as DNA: TGCGCCAGCAGCCTCCAGGGGTGGGGTAGGGGGTTCGGCACTGAAGCTTTCTTT.

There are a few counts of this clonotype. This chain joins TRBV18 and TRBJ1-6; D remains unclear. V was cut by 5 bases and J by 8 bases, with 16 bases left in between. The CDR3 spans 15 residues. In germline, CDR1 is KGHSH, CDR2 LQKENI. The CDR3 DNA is TGTGCCAGCTCAACGGGCCAGCCAAATGATTCACCCCTCCACTTT. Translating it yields CASSTGQPNDSPLHF.

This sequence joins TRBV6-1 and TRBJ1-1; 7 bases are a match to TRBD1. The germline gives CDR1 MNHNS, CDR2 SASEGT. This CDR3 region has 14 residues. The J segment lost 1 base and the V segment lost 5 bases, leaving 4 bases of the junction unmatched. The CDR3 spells CASSRRQGNTEAFF. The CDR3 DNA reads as TGTGCCAGCAGTCGCCGACAGGGGAACACTGAAGCTTTCTTT.

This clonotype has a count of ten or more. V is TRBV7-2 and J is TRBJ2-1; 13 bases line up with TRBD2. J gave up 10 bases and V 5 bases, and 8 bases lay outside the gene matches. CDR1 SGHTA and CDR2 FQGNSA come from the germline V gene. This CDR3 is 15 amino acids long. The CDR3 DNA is TGTGCCAGCAGCACTACTAGCGGGGGGGCTCGGGAGCAGTTCTTC. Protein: CASSTTSGGAREQFF.

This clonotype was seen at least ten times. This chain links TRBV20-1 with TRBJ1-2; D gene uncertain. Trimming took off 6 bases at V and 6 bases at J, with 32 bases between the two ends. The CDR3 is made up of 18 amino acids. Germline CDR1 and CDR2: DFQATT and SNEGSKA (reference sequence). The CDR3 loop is CSASPDRPYPGSIDGYTF. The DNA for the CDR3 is TGCAGTGCCTCACCGGACCGACCATATCCCGGGAGTATCGATGGCTACACCTTC.

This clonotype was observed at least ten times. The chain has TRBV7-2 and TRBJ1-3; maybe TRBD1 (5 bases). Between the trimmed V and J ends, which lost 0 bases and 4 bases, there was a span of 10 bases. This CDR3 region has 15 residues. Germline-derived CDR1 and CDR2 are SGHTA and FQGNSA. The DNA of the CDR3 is TGTGCCAGCAGCTTAGCGCGACAGATAGGAAACACCATATATTTT. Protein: CASSLARQIGNTIYF.

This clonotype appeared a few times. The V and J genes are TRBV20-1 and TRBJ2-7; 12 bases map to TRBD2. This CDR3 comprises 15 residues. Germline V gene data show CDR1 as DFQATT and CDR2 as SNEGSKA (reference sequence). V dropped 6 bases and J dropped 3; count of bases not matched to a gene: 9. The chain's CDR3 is CSARRLAGAYYEQYF. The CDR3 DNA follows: TGCAGTGCGCGGAGACTAGCGGGGGCGTACTACGAGCAGTACTTC.

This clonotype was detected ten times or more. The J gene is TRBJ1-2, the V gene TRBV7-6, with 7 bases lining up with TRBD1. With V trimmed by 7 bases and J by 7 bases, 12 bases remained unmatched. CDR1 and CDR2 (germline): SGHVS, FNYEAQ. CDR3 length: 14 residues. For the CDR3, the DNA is TGTGCCAGCACCCAAAATGCAGGGGGAAGTGGCTACACCTTC. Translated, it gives CASTQNAGGSGYTF.

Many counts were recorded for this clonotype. This CDR3 reads CASSPRPHDSYNEQFF. The CDR3 bases are TGTGCCAGCAGCCCCCGTCCCCACGACTCCTACAATGAGCAGTTCTTC. J is TRBJ2-1 and V is TRBV7-6; D not resolved. The CDR3 spans 16 residues. V lost 5 bases, J lost 0 bases, and 14 bases lay in between. CDR1 and CDR2 from the germline V gene are SGHVS and FNYEAQ. Full variable domain (remainder filled in from reference TRBV7-6 and TRBJ2-1): GAGVSQSPRYKVTKRGQDVALRCDPISGHVSLYWYRQALGQGPEFLTYFNYEAQQDKSGLPNDRFSAERPEGSISTLTIQRTEQRDSAMYRCASSPRPHDSYNEQFFGPGTRLTVL.

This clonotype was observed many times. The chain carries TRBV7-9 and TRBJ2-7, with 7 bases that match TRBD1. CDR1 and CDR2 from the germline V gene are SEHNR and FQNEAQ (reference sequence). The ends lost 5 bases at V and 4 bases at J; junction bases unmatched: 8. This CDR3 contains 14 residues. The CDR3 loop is CASSPWDRKYEQYF. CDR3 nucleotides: TGTGCCAGCAGCCCCTGGGACAGAAAGTACGAGCAGTACTTC.

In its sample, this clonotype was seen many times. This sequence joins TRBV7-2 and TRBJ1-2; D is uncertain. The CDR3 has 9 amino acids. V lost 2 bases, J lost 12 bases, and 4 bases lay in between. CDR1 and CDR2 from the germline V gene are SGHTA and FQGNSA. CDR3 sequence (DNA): TGTGCCAGCAGCTTAATAAACACCTTC. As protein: CASSLINTF.

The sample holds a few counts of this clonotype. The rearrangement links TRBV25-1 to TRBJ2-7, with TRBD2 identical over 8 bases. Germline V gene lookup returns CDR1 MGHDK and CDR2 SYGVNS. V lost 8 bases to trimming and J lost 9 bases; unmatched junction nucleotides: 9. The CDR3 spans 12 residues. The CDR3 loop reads CASGGTSGWQYF. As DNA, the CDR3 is TGTGCCAGCGGGGGGACTAGTGGGTGGCAGTACTTC.

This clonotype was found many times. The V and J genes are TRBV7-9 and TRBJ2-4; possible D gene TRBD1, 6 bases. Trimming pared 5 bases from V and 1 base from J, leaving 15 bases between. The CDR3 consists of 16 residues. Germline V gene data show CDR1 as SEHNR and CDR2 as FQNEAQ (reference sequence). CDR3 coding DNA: TGTGCCAGCAGCCGTCGCCGCGACAGGGCCAAAAACATTCAGTACTTC. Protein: CASSRRRDRAKNIQYF.

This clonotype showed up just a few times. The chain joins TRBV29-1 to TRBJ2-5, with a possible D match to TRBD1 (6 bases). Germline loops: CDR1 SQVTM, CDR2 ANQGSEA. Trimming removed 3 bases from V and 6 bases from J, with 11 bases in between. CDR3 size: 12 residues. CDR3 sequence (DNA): TGCAGCGTTGAGGGTCAGGGGCAGACCCAGTACTTC. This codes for CSVEGQGQTQYF.

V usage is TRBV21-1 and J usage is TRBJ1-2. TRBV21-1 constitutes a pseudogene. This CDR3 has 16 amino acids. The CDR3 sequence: CASSKAQFGRKNGYTF. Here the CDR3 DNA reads TGTGCCAGCAGCAAAGCGCAGTTCGGCAGAAAAAATGGCTACACCTTC.

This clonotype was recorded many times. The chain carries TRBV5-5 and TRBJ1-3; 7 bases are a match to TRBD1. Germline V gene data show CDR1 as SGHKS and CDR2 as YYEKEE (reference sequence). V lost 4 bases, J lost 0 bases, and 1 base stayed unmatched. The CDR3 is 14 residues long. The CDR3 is CASSRDSSGNTIYF. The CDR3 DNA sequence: TGTGCCAGCAGCCGGGACAGCTCTGGAAACACCATATATTTT.

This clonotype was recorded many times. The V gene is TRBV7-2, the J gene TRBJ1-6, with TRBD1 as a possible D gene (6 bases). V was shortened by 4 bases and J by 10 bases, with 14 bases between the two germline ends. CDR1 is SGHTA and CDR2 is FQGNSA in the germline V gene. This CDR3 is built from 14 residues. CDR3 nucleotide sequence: TGTGCCAGCAGCTCCTCCGGGACACAGTCACCCCTCCACTTT. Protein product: CASSSSGTQSPLHF. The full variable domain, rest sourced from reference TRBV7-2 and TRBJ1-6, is GAGVSQSPSNKVTEKGKDVELRCDPISGHTALYWYRQSLGQGLEFLIYFQGNSAPDKSGLPSDRFSAERTGGSVSTLTIQRTQQEDSAVYLCASSSSGTQSPLHFGNGTRLTVT.

CDR3 loop: CASSPSRQGSNSPLHF. CDR3 in DNA: TGTGCCAGCAGCCCCTCCCGACAGGGTTCGAATTCACCCCTCCACTTT. The V and J genes are TRBV12-3 or TRBV12-4 and TRBJ1-6; 7 nucleotides agree with TRBD1. The junction had 12 bases not matched to a gene; V was cut back by 6 bases and J by 7 bases. The CDR3 is 16 amino acids.